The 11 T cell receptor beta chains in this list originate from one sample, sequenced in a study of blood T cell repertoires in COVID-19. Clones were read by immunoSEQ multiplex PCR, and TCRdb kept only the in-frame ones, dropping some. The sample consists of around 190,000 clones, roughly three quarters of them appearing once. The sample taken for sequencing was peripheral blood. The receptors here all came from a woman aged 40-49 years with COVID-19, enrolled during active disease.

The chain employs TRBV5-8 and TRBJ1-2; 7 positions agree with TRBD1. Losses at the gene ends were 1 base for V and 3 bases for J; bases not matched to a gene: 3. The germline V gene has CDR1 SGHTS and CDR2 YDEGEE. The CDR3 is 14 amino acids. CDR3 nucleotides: TGTGCCAGCAGCTTGACAGGGGAGTACTATGGCTACACCTTC. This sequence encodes CASSLTGEYYGYTF.

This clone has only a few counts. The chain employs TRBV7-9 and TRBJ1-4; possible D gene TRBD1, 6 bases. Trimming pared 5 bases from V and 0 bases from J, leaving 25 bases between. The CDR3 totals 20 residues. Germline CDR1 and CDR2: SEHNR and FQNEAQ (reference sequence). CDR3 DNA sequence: TGTGCCAGCAGCGGGGGGGAGCAGGGGCCGCGCGAAGCAACTAATGAAAAACTGTTTTTT. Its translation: CASSGGEQGPREATNEKLFF.

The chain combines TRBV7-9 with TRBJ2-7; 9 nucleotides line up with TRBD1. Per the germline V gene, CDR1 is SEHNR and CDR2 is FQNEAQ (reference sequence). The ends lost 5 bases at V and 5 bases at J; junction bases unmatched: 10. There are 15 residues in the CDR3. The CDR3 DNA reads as TGTGCCAGCAGCGCCTACCGGGACAGGGTCCACGAGCAGTACTTC. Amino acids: CASSAYRDRVHEQYF.

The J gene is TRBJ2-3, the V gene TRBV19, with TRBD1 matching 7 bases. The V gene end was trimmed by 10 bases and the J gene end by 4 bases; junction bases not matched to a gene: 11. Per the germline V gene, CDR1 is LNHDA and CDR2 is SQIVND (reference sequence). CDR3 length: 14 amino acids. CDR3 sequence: CATTDRALADTQYF. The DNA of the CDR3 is TGTGCCACCACAGACAGGGCCCTCGCAGATACGCAGTATTTT. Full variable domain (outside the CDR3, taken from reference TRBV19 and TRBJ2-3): DGGITQSPKYLFRKEGQNVTLSCEQNLNHDAMYWYRQDPGQGLRLIYYSQIVNDFQKGDIAEGYSVSREKKESFPLTVTSAQKNPTAFYLCATTDRALADTQYFGPGTRLTVL.

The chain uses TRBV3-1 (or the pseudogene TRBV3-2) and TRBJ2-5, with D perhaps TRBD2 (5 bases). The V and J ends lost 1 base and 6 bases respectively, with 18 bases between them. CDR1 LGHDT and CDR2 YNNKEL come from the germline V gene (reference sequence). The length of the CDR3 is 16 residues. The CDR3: CASSQGASSVGQTQYF. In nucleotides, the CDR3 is TGTGCCAGCAGCCAAGGAGCTAGCTCGGTTGGACAGACCCAGTACTTC.

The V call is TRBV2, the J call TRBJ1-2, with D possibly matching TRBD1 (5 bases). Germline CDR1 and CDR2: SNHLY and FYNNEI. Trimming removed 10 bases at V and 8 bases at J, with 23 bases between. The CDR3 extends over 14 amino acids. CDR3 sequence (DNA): TGTGCCACCTTCCTTACAGGTATCGATTACGGCTACACCTTC. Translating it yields CATFLTGIDYGYTF.

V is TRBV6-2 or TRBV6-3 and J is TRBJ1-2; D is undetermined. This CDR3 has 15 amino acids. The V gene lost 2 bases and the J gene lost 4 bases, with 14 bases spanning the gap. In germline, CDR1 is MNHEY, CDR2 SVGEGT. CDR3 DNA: TGTGCCAGCAGTTACGCCGGTATAGAGCTCTATGGCTACACCTTC. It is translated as CASSYAGIELYGYTF.

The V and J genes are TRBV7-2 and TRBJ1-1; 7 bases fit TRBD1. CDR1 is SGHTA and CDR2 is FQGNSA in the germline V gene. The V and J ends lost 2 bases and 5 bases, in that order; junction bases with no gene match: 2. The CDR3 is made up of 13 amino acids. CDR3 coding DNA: TGTGCCAGCAGCTTAACAGGGGTAACTGAAGCTTTCTTT. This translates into CASSLTGVTEAFF.

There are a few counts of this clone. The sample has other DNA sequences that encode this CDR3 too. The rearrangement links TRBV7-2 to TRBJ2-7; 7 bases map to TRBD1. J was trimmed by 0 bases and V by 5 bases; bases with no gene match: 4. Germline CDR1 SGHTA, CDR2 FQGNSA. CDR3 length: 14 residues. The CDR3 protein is CASSLDRASYEQYF. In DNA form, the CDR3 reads TGTGCCAGCAGCCTCGACAGGGCCTCCTACGAGCAGTACTTC.

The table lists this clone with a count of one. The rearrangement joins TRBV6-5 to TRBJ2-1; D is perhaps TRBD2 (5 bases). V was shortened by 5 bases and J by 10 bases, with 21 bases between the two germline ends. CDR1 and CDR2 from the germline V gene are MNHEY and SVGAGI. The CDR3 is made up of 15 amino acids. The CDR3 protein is CASSPSRGSIQEQFF. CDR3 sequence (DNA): TGTGCCAGCAGTCCCTCACGCGGGTCAATTCAAGAGCAGTTCTTC.

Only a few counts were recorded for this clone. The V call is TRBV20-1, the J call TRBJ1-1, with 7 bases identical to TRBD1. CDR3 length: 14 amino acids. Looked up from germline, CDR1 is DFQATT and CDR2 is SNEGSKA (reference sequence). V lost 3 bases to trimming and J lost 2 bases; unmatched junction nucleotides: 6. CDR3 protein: CSASSQGFNTEAFF. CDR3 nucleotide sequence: TGCAGTGCTAGTTCACAGGGGTTCAACACTGAAGCTTTCTTT.